This is a list of T cell receptor beta chains from one sample in a study of human T cells and chemical hapten exposure. TCRdb fed the RACE reads into MiXCR, producing one record per CDR3 protein. The repertoire holds 70,000 to 90,000 distinct CDR3 sequences, with roughly a tenth as singletons. This sample comprised whole blood, obtained in connection with sensitization to the hapten diphenylcyclopropenone (DPC). The receptors stem from a woman between 45 and 60 years old with alopecia areata. Some clones in this sample may be carry-over from other donors' samples. Both conserved end residues are part of each CDR3. The D gene is left open where the match is weak. Size is stated for part of the rows, as once, few or many counts, or as a class when the clone is expanded.

V	size	length	J	D	CDR3	DNA
TRBV6-5	few	14	TRBJ1-6	.	CASSPLSYNSPLHF	TGTGCCAGCAGTCCCCTCTCTTATAATTCACCCCTCCACTTT
TRBV7-9	many	13	TRBJ1-2	.	CATTREVDYRYTF	TGTGCCACCACCCGGGAAGTTGATTATCGCTACACCTTC
TRBV28	.	14	TRBJ2-5	.	CASTQQLGWSGQYF	TGTGCCAGCACCCAACAGTTAGGGTGGAGTGGCCAGTACTTC
TRBV18	few	15	TRBJ1-1	.	CASSPVLQGGTEAFF	TGTGCCAGCTCACCGGTACTTCAAGGGGGAACTGAAGCTTTCTTT
TRBV6-1	many	15	TRBJ1-5	TRBD1	CASSTGTGENQPQHF	TGTGCCAGCAGTACCGGGACAGGTGAGAATCAGCCCCAGCATTTT
TRBV7-9	.	14	TRBJ1-2	TRBD1	CASSLLTGNYGYTF	TGTGCCAGCAGCCTATTGACAGGGAACTATGGCTACACCTTC
TRBV28	many	15	TRBJ2-7	.	CASRPVRDGSYEQYF	TGTGCCAGCAGACCTGTCCGGGACGGCTCCTACGAGCAGTACTTC
TRBV2	many	15	TRBJ1-4	.	CASQFRDSTNEKLFF	TGTGCCAGCCAGTTCAGAGATTCAACTAATGAAAAACTGTTTTTT
TRBV20-1	.	11	TRBJ2-3	.	CSANLADTQYF	TGCAGTGCGAACCTAGCAGATACGCAGTATTTT
TRBV2	many	15	TRBJ2-3	.	CASSERTASTDTQYF	TGTGCCAGCAGTGAAAGGACAGCTAGCACAGATACGCAGTATTTT
TRBV14	many	13	TRBJ2-5	TRBD2	CASRGTSGETQYF	TGTGCCAGCAGGGGGACTAGCGGAGAGACCCAGTACTTC
TRBV7-8	many	15	TRBJ2-2	.	CASSLAPPPTGELFF	TGTGCCAGCAGCTTAGCTCCCCCTCCCACCGGGGAGCTGTTTTTT
TRBV20-1	.	12	TRBJ1-6	.	CSATGGDSPLHF	TGCAGTGCTACGGGGGGGGATTCACCCCTCCACTTT
TRBV6-1	.	15	TRBJ1-1	.	CASSEARVVNTEAFF	TGTGCCAGCAGTGAAGCAAGAGTCGTGAACACTGAAGCTTTCTTT
TRBV6-5	.	17	TRBJ2-7	TRBD2	CASSYSNPTSGAYEQYF	TGTGCCAGCAGTTACTCGAATCCGACTAGCGGAGCCTACGAGCAGTACTTC
TRBV9	.	15	TRBJ2-7	TRBD2	CASSTRSGRAYEQYF	TGTGCCAGCAGCACCCGTAGCGGGAGGGCGTACGAGCAGTACTTC
TRBV20-1	.	15	TRBJ2-7	TRBD2	CSAGPGTSGRYEQYF	TGCAGTGCTGGCCCCGGGACTAGCGGGAGGTACGAGCAGTACTTC
TRBV10-3	.	16	TRBJ2-2	.	CAISDSAARATGELFF	TGTGCCATCAGTGACTCAGCGGCGCGGGCCACCGGGGAGCTGTTTTTT
TRBV6-2/TRBV6-3	.	14	TRBJ1-5	.	CASSRRDYLQPQHF	TGTGCCAGCAGTCGCCGGGACTACCTACAGCCCCAGCATTTT
TRBV6-4	.	13	TRBJ1-1	.	CASSVEMNTEAFF	TGTGCCAGCAGTGTGGAGATGAACACTGAAGCTTTCTTT
TRBV6-5	many	15	TRBJ2-2	TRBD2	CASRKRGTNTGELFF	TGTGCCAGCAGGAAGCGGGGCACGAACACCGGGGAGCTGTTTTTT
TRBV29-1	few	13	TRBJ1-1	TRBD1	CSAVQQGSTEAFF	TGCAGCGCAGTTCAACAGGGGAGTACTGAAGCTTTCTTT
TRBV7-2	many	13	TRBJ2-7	.	CASSLGESYEQYF	TGTGCCAGCAGCCTAGGGGAGAGCTACGAGCAGTACTTC
TRBV18	many	13	TRBJ1-1	.	CASSPTSNTEAFF	TGTGCCAGCTCTCCGACGTCAAACACTGAAGCTTTCTTT
TRBV7-2	many	19	TRBJ2-6	TRBD2	CASSLEVTSGEGGANVLTF	TGTGCCAGCAGCTTAGAGGTGACTAGCGGAGAGGGTGGGGCCAACGTCCTGACTTTC
TRBV5-5	many	16	TRBJ2-5	TRBD2	CASSLGASGRGETQYF	TGTGCCAGCAGCTTGGGGGCTAGCGGGAGAGGTGAGACCCAGTACTTC
TRBV5-1	many	15	TRBJ2-7	TRBD2	CASSIGLAGTYEQYF	TGCGCCAGCAGCATCGGACTAGCGGGTACCTACGAGCAGTACTTC
TRBV20-1	.	15	TRBJ2-3	.	CSAVLLADRTDTQYF	TGCAGTGCCGTCCTACTAGCAGATCGCACAGATACGCAGTATTTT
TRBV11-2	.	15	TRBJ2-1	TRBD2	CASSPSGRVNNEQFF	TGTGCCAGCAGTCCTAGCGGGAGAGTTAACAATGAGCAGTTCTTC
TRBV19	.	15	TRBJ2-1	TRBD2	CASSIASGTRDEQFF	TGTGCCAGTAGTATTGCTAGCGGGACTCGGGATGAGCAGTTCTTC
TRBV7-9	few	14	TRBJ2-5	TRBD2	CASSFRGSDETQYF	TGTGCCAGCAGCTTCCGCGGGAGCGATGAGACCCAGTACTTC
TRBV20-1	.	14	TRBJ1-5	TRBD1	CSARETTGGAPQHF	TGCAGTGCTAGAGAGACGACAGGGGGTGCGCCCCAGCATTTT
TRBV27	few	14	TRBJ2-7	.	CASSLKGWSYEQYF	TGTGCCAGCAGTTTAAAGGGGTGGTCCTACGAGCAGTACTTC
TRBV29-1	.	11	TRBJ1-1	.	CSVAENTEAFF	TGCAGCGTGGCGGAGAACACTGAAGCTTTCTTT
TRBV11-2	few	16	TRBJ2-5	TRBD2	CASSYDSGRALETQYF	TGTGCCAGCAGCTATGATAGCGGGAGGGCCTTGGAGACCCAGTACTTC
TRBV11-2	.	11	TRBJ2-3	.	CASSRTDTQYF	TGTGCCAGCAGCCGCACAGATACGCAGTATTTT
TRBV20-1	few	13	TRBJ2-1	TRBD2	CSAGTSGFNEQFF	TGCAGTGCCGGGACTAGCGGATTCAATGAGCAGTTCTTC